This is a list of T cell receptor beta chains from one sample in a study of CD8 T cells in ankylosing spondylitis. MiXCR, applied by TCRdb to the 5' RACE reads, yields one record per CDR3 protein. Among under 950,000 distinct CDR3 sequences, roughly 19% were seen once, and the ten largest hold around a fifth. Sequencing was performed on blood, either unsorted or a sorted T cell fraction (not recorded which). All receptors derive from a male donor with ankylosing spondylitis. Each CDR3 is given without its conserved first and last residue. Fields, in order: V gene, CDR3 protein.

>TRBV11-2
ASSLVSGGSSNTGELF
>TRBV4-3
ASSLGGPLAGLAIGELF
>TRBV20-1
SARPGTGATDTQY
>TRBV20-1
SASRLASGTQY
>TRBV4-3
ASSQDLLVTSVKSGELF
>TRBV20-1
SAWTSGGARETQY
>TRBV24-1
ATSSGLGGWNEQF
>TRBV6-2/TRBV6-3
ASSPPTPQPQH
>TRBV20-1
SARRQGLINEQF
>TRBV9
ASSVVGHSSYNEQF
>TRBV19
ASSIVGSTAEQF
>TRBV7-3
ASSPRWGQDEQF
>TRBV21-1
ASTFGQKLMNTEAF
>TRBV20-1
SARAPGTAAWQF
>TRBV5-6
ASSPVYRANRGEQY
>TRBV3-1
ASSHGTSGTDTQY
>TRBV27
ASSYPSGEQY
>TRBV7-9
SSSVPWGDGIGGYT